This is a list of T cell receptor beta chains from one sample in a study of control samples from healthy donors and cancer patients. Measured with immunoSEQ multiplex PCR; TCRdb has only the in-frame clones, and not every one. Of 73,000 or so clones in the sample, over 75% were seen once. Sequencing input: blood. Receptors originate from a woman aged 45 to 65 in good health. CDR3s include the opening cysteine and the closing phenylalanine or tryptophan. Each record gives: clone size, V gene, D gene, J gene, CDR3 protein, CDR3 DNA. D genes are given only for firm matches. Rows may omit the clone size; those that give it use once, few, many or a size class.

>-|TRBV6-5|-|TRBJ2-1
CASSWGGLANEQFF
TGTGCCAGCAGTTGGGGAGGTTTGGCCAATGAGCAGTTCTTC
>-|TRBV12-3/TRBV12-4|-|TRBJ1-2
CASSPRGGYGYTF
TGTGCCAGCAGCCCTCGCGGGGGGTATGGCTACACCTTC
>once|TRBV6-1|-|TRBJ1-2
CASSERGGQEHGYTF
TGTGCCAGCAGTGAAAGGGGTGGCCAGGAGCATGGCTACACCTTC
>-|TRBV28|-|TRBJ1-5
CASRASRGAPGQPQHF
TGTGCCAGCAGGGCCTCGAGAGGGGCCCCCGGGCAGCCCCAGCATTTT
>-|TRBV10-1|-|TRBJ1-2
CASSEKGDYTF
TGCGCCAGCAGTGAAAAAGGGGACTACACCTTC
>-|TRBV7-2|-|TRBJ2-4
CASSLNRNIQYF
TGTGCCAGCAGCTTAAATAGGAACATTCAGTACTTC
>-|TRBV7-9|-|TRBJ1-1
CASSLGGSGAVAEAFF
TGTGCCAGCAGCTTAGGGGGGAGCGGGGCGGTAGCTGAAGCTTTCTTT
>-|TRBV5-6|-|TRBJ2-1
CASSLRPRNEQFF
TGTGCCAGCAGCTTGCGGCCGCGGAATGAGCAGTTCTTC
>-|TRBV19|TRBD1|TRBJ1-1
CASSIRQGNTEAFF
TGTGCCAGTAGTATTCGACAGGGGAACACTGAAGCTTTCTTT
>-|TRBV7-9|TRBD1|TRBJ2-5
CASRPDRGETQYF
TGTGCCAGCAGGCCGGACAGGGGAGAGACCCAGTACTTC
>few|TRBV30|-|TRBJ1-4
CAWNEGQPSEKLFF
TGTGCCTGGAACGAGGGACAACCGAGTGAAAAACTGTTTTTT
>-|TRBV6-1|TRBD2|TRBJ2-5
CASSDSGRANQETQYF
TGTGCCAGCAGTGATAGCGGGAGGGCCAATCAAGAGACCCAGTACTTC
>-|TRBV10-3|TRBD2|TRBJ2-7
CAISDWTSGVYEQYF
TGTGCCATCAGTGATTGGACTAGCGGAGTCTACGAGCAGTACTTC
>-|TRBV27|TRBD2|TRBJ2-2
CASSLVPSGRGSTGELFF
TGTGCCAGCAGTTTAGTTCCTAGCGGGAGGGGATCCACCGGGGAGCTGTTTTTT
>-|TRBV3-1/TRBV3-2|-|TRBJ2-1
CASSQSLAGNGEQFF
TGTGCCAGCAGCCAGTCCCTTGCCGGGAATGGTGAGCAGTTCTTC
>-|TRBV19|TRBD1|TRBJ1-1
CASRDSINTEAFF
TGTGCCAGCCGGGACAGCATCAACACTGAAGCTTTCTTT
>-|TRBV7-3|-|TRBJ2-3
CASSSGTYTDTQYF
TGTGCCAGCAGCTCGGGGACATACACAGATACGCAGTATTTT
>-|TRBV7-2|-|TRBJ2-2
CASSSTGNTGELFF
TGTGCCAGCAGCTCCACAGGGAACACCGGGGAGCTGTTTTTT
>-|TRBV6-5|-|TRBJ1-5
CASSYGGNQPQHF
TGTGCCAGCAGTTATGGGGGCAATCAGCCCCAGCATTTT
>-|TRBV5-1|-|TRBJ2-2
CASSLELYTGELFF
TGCGCCAGCAGCTTGGAACTCTACACCGGGGAGCTGTTTTTT
>-|TRBV6-4|-|TRBJ2-2
CASSDSPGARELFF
TGTGCCAGCAGTGACTCCCCGGGAGCGAGGGAGCTGTTTTTT
>-|TRBV28|-|TRBJ1-3
CASSLSSVAWGNTIYF
TGTGCCAGCAGTTTATCGTCCGTGGCATGGGGAAACACCATATATTTT
>-|TRBV11-3|-|TRBJ2-1
CASSLSRGSYNEQFF
TGTGCCAGCAGCTTAAGTCGGGGCTCCTACAATGAGCAGTTCTTC
>-|TRBV14|-|TRBJ1-6
CASSHRGYSPLHF
TGTGCCAGCAGCCACAGGGGTTATTCACCCCTCCACTTT
>-|TRBV7-9|-|TRBJ2-5
CASSLRVTGEETQYF
TGTGCCAGCAGCTTAAGGGTGACGGGAGAAGAGACCCAGTACTTC
>-|TRBV6-5|-|TRBJ2-3
CASSKGGQGTDTQYF
TGTGCCAGCAGCAAGGGAGGACAGGGCACAGATACGCAGTATTTT
>-|TRBV18|TRBD2|TRBJ2-5
CASSPREGETQYF
TGTGCCAGCTCACCCCGGGAGGGCGAGACCCAGTACTTC
>few|TRBV5-1|TRBD2|TRBJ2-5
CASSATSRGEETQYF
TGCGCCAGCAGCGCTACCTCCCGGGGGGAAGAGACCCAGTACTTC
>-|TRBV30|TRBD1|TRBJ2-7
CAWQGDRSYEQYF
TGTGCCTGGCAGGGGGACAGGTCCTACGAGCAGTACTTC
>-|TRBV5-1|-|TRBJ1-4
CATAGGPNEKLFF
TGCGCCACTGCGGGGGGACCTAATGAAAAACTGTTTTTT
>-|TRBV30|TRBD2|TRBJ2-1
CAWSWTSGNEQFF
TGTGCCTGGAGCTGGACTAGCGGCAATGAGCAGTTCTTC
>-|TRBV3-1/TRBV3-2|-|TRBJ2-1
CASSQGSGAPGNEQFF
TGTGCCAGCAGCCAAGGGTCCGGGGCCCCGGGGAATGAGCAGTTCTTC
>-|TRBV4-1|-|TRBJ2-3
CASSQVGTSTDTQYF
TGCGCCAGCAGCCAAGTGGGGACTAGCACAGATACGCAGTATTTT
>-|TRBV5-1|-|TRBJ1-1
CASSLSQQGSPLNTEAFF
TGCGCCAGCAGCTTGTCACAACAGGGTAGCCCTTTGAACACTGAAGCTTTCTTT
>-|TRBV7-9|-|TRBJ1-2
CASSLTMGVDGYTF
TGTGCCAGCAGCTTAACAATGGGGGTAGATGGCTACACCTTC
>-|TRBV27|-|TRBJ2-5
CASSAVPPGGGETQYF
TGTGCCAGCAGCGCCGTCCCGCCCGGTGGGGGAGAGACCCAGTACTTC
>-|TRBV5-1|TRBD1|TRBJ2-7
CASSLVGGWYEQYF
TGCGCCAGCAGCTTGGTAGGGGGCTGGTACGAGCAGTACTTC
>-|TRBV7-2|-|TRBJ1-5
CASSQKDRGINQPQHF
TGTGCCAGCAGCCAGAAAGACCGGGGAATCAATCAGCCCCAGCATTTT
>-|TRBV5-4|TRBD2|TRBJ2-2
CASSLVGGRAPGELFF
TGTGCCAGCAGCTTGGTTGGCGGGAGGGCCCCCGGGGAGCTGTTTTTT
>once|TRBV5-1|TRBD2|TRBJ2-1
CASSLSSGSYNEQFF
TGCGCCAGCAGCTTGTCTAGCGGATCCTACAATGAGCAGTTCTTC
>-|TRBV6-1|TRBD2|TRBJ2-7
CASSEGGRSYEQYF
TGTGCCAGCAGTGAGGGCGGGAGGTCCTACGAGCAGTACTTC
>-|TRBV28|TRBD2|TRBJ2-1
CASSFMELAGNEQFF
TGTGCCAGCAGTTTTATGGAACTAGCGGGAAATGAGCAGTTCTTC
>once|TRBV27|-|TRBJ1-1
CASSTRGRPNTEAFF
TGTGCCAGCAGTACAAGGGGACGCCCGAACACTGAAGCTTTCTTT
>-|TRBV29-1|-|TRBJ2-3
CSVVRDLTDTQYF
TGCAGCGTTGTCAGGGACCTGACAGATACGCAGTATTTT
>-|TRBV19|TRBD1|TRBJ1-2
CASSRIGDSYGYTF
TGTGCCAGTAGTCGGATCGGGGACAGCTATGGCTACACCTTC
>-|TRBV6-5|-|TRBJ1-1
CASRNDRMNTEAFF
TGTGCCAGCAGGAACGACAGGATGAACACTGAAGCTTTCTTT
>once|TRBV11-2|-|TRBJ2-3
CASSLDHTQTDTQYF
TGTGCCAGCAGCTTAGATCACACACAGACAGATACGCAGTATTTT
>-|TRBV19|TRBD2|TRBJ2-7
CASSIGRDYEQYF
TGTGCCAGTAGTATTGGGAGGGACTACGAGCAGTACTTC
>-|TRBV6-5|-|TRBJ1-2
CASSATPTGNYGYTF
TGTGCCAGCAGCGCTACTCCCACAGGGAACTATGGCTACACCTTC
>-|TRBV19|-|TRBJ2-1
CASSPYPPGRHLGEQFF
TGTGCCAGTAGTCCCTACCCGCCGGGACGGCATTTGGGAGAGCAGTTCTTC
>-|TRBV6-6|-|TRBJ1-1
CASRTGPPSEAFF
TGTGCCAGCAGGACGGGCCCGCCATCTGAAGCTTTCTTT
>-|TRBV19|TRBD1|TRBJ2-4
CASSRSGTGLIQYF
TGTGCCAGTAGTCGTTCCGGGACAGGTCTGATTCAGTACTTC